These T cell receptor beta chains were read from a single sample in a study of graft-versus-host responses after intestinal transplantation. TCRdb's copy holds only in-frame clones and misses some; the assay was immunoSEQ multiplex PCR. The sample holds under 25,000 clones, around nine tenths seen once. The sample here was PBMCs, taken less than 240 days after intestinal transplant. The receptor source for this set is a human patient who received an intestinal transplant, so some T cells may come from the graft donor. Both conserved end residues are part of each CDR3.

j_gene	v_gene	CDR3aa
TRBJ2-5	TRBV15	CATSRAPEQETQYF
TRBJ1-3	TRBV19	CASSIGGPGNTIYF
TRBJ1-2	TRBV5-2	CASNSMREYERTYGYTF
TRBJ1-1	TRBV10-3	CAISEGTATLNTEAFF
TRBJ1-2	TRBV7-9	CASSLGGSGVPGYTF
TRBJ1-1	TRBV9	CASSSPGQNMNTEAFF
TRBJ2-3	TRBV14	CASSSQTRGTQYF
TRBJ2-7	TRBV11-2	CASSPTPGAGEQYF
TRBJ1-5	TRBV19	CASSYRDRDLQPQHF
TRBJ1-2	TRBV6-5	CASSFDSVPNYGYTF
TRBJ1-6	TRBV5-1	CTSSLERGTISPLHF
TRBJ2-7	TRBV4-1	CASSQAPTYEQYF
TRBJ1-2	TRBV6-5	CASSPQGSLNYGYTF
TRBJ1-1	TRBV5-8	CASSYLTGHTEAFF
TRBJ2-7	TRBV15	CATSREQTSRSEQYF
TRBJ2-1	TRBV7-9	CASSLINEQFF
TRBJ1-1	TRBV10-1	CASSEQGRGTTEAFF
TRBJ1-1	TRBV14	CASSQEIANTEAFF
TRBJ2-1	TRBV11-2	CASSLWQGGDEQFF
TRBJ2-2	TRBV27	CASSRGTGELFF
TRBJ2-3	TRBV19	CASSILAASTDTQYF
TRBJ2-1	TRBV19	CASGTPWTSGVYNEQFF